The 19 T cell receptor beta chains below come from one sample, sequenced in a study of blood T cell repertoires in COVID-19. TCRdb keeps only in-frame clones here, not all; method: immunoSEQ multiplex PCR. This table holds roughly 270,000 clones, about 82% found once. Specimen: peripheral blood. Source of these receptors: a man in his forties or fifties with active or convalescent COVID-19.

This clone was observed a handful of times. This sequence joins TRBV19 and TRBJ2-7; 8 nucleotides align to TRBD1. Trimming removed 4 bases from V and 1 base from J; junction bases left unmatched: 3. This CDR3 region has 14 residues. Germline V lookup: CDR1 LNHDA, CDR2 SQIVND (reference sequence). The CDR3 is CASSRTGPSYEQYF. CDR3 nucleotide sequence: TGTGCCAGTAGTAGGACAGGGCCTTCCTACGAGCAGTACTTC.

The chain uses TRBV20-1 and TRBJ2-1, with D perhaps matching TRBD2 (5 bases). The CDR3 sequence is 13 residues long. CDR1 and CDR2 (germline): DFQATT, SNEGSKA (reference sequence). V was shortened by 3 bases and J by 2 bases, with 8 bases between the two germline ends. CDR3 DNA sequence: TGCAGTGCTAGTGGGAGAGCCTACAATGAGCAGTTCTTC. This sequence encodes CSASGRAYNEQFF.

This clone came up a few times. The same CDR3 is also encoded by other DNA sequences in this sample. The V gene is TRBV5-1, the J gene TRBJ1-5, with D possibly matching TRBD1 (6 bases). CDR3 length equals 15 residues. CDR1 and CDR2 (germline): SGHRS, YFSETQ. Trimming took 0 bases from V and 2 from J, leaving 9 bases between them. In nucleotides, the CDR3 is TGCGCCAGCAGCTTGGTCCCAGGGGGCAATCAGCCCCAGCATTTT. The encoded protein is CASSLVPGGNQPQHF.

J is TRBJ2-1 and V is TRBV18, with 8 bases lining up with TRBD2. The germline V gene encodes CDR1 KGHSH and CDR2 LQKENI. The CDR3 consists of 15 residues. V dropped 2 bases and J dropped 8; count of bases not matched to a gene: 8. The CDR3: CASSPGSGSVYEQFF. For the CDR3, the DNA is TGTGCCAGCTCACCAGGGAGCGGGAGTGTCTATGAGCAGTTCTTC.

This CDR3 reads CASSGLAASYNEQFF. The CDR3 nucleotides are TGTGCCAGCAGCGGACTAGCCGCCTCCTACAATGAGCAGTTCTTC. The genes are TRBV7-8 and TRBJ2-1; TRBD2 matches 8 bases. Germline lookup yields CDR1 SGHVS and CDR2 FQNEAQ. There are 15 residues in the CDR3. J was trimmed by 0 bases and V by 5 bases; bases with no gene match: 3.

The gene calls are TRBV11-2 and TRBJ2-7; D is perhaps TRBD2 (5 bases). Germline assignment: CDR1 SGHAT and CDR2 FQNNGV. The CDR3 length is 19 residues. Trimming pared 0 bases from V and 5 bases from J, leaving 26 bases between. CDR3 loop: CASSLEASIGGHLGNEQYF. CDR3 DNA: TGTGCCAGCAGCTTAGAAGCTAGTATCGGCGGGCATCTCGGCAACGAGCAGTACTTC.

The CDR3 loop reads CASKPGQYNSPLHF. The CDR3 nucleotides are TGTGCCAGTAAACCGGGACAGTATAATTCACCCCTCCACTTT. The rearrangement uses TRBV19 and TRBJ1-6; 7 bases align to TRBD1. Germline V lookup: CDR1 LNHDA, CDR2 SQIVND (reference sequence). J was trimmed by 4 bases and V by 7 bases; bases with no gene match: 4. The CDR3 is 14 amino acids.

The V and J genes are TRBV5-1 and TRBJ2-1, with D uncertain. Germline values: CDR1 SGHRS, CDR2 YFSETQ. The CDR3 has 17 residues. V was trimmed by 3 bases and J by 8 bases, leaving 24 bases between them. The CDR3 is CASSSIGNPTAGDEQFF. CDR3 nucleotide sequence: TGCGCCAGCAGCTCGATTGGAAATCCGACTGCCGGAGATGAGCAGTTCTTC.

This clone has a handful of counts. The V and J genes are TRBV29-1 and TRBJ2-7; 8 bases agree with TRBD1. The length of the CDR3 is 12 residues. The junction had 2 bases not matched to a gene; V was cut back by 2 bases and J by 5 bases. Per the germline V gene, CDR1 is SQVTM and CDR2 is ANQGSEA. Here the CDR3 reads CSVEQGAHEQYF. Here the CDR3 DNA reads TGCAGCGTTGAACAGGGGGCCCACGAGCAGTACTTC.

The chain employs TRBV24-1 and TRBJ2-1; tentative D call: TRBD2 (6 bases). V lost 10 bases to trimming and J lost 7 bases, with 16 bases between them. Germline V gene lookup returns CDR1 KGHDR and CDR2 SFDVKD. CDR3 length equals 13 residues. In DNA, the CDR3 is TGTGCCACTGGGCGGGAAGGTAGGAATGAGCAGTTCTTC. This gives the protein CATGREGRNEQFF.

The chain joins TRBV6-5 to TRBJ1-2, with 7 bases aligning to TRBD1. V lost 5 bases and J lost 4; bases outside the gene matches: 10. The CDR3 sequence is 15 residues long. The germline V gene encodes CDR1 MNHEY and CDR2 SVGAGI. CDR3 sequence (DNA): TGTGCCAGCAGTACCCGACAGGGAAGTGGCTATGGCTACACCTTC. Translating it yields CASSTRQGSGYGYTF.

The sample holds a few counts of this clone. The chain couples TRBV18 to TRBJ1-6; D is possibly TRBD1 (5 bases). V was trimmed by 6 bases and J by 13 bases, leaving 16 bases between them. The CDR3 is 13 amino acids. Germline loops: CDR1 KGHSH, CDR2 LQKENI. DNA of the CDR3: TGTGCCAGCTCCGCCGTGGGGCCCGGTCCCCTCCACTTT. It yields the protein CASSAVGPGPLHF.

The chain has TRBV11-2 and TRBJ1-2, with 9 bases fitting TRBD1. From germline, CDR1 is SGHAT and CDR2 FQNNGV. The CDR3 is 16 residues long. V shed 0 bases and J 7 bases; nucleotides not matched to a gene: 9. The CDR3 region is CASSLDPGGQGGGYTF. DNA of the CDR3: TGTGCCAGCAGCTTAGATCCCGGGGGACAGGGCGGTGGCTACACCTTC.

This rearrangement joins TRBV30 to TRBJ2-3; D remains ambiguous. The CDR3 covers 11 residues. CDR1 and CDR2 (germline): GTSNPN, SVGIG (reference sequence). V lost 0 bases and J 6 bases, leaving 4 bases between the germline ends. The CDR3 spells CAWSVGDTQYF. The CDR3 coding sequence is TGTGCCTGGAGTGTCGGGGATACGCAGTATTTT.

This clone has a single count. This chain uses TRBV4-3 with TRBJ2-2; D remains ambiguous. Trimming took off 1 base at V and 8 bases at J, with 8 bases between the two ends. The CDR3 has 13 residues. Germline CDR1 and CDR2: LGHNA and YSLEER. The CDR3 nucleotides read TGCGCCAGCAGCCAAGTACTGTTGGGGGAGCTGTTTTTT. This translates into CASSQVLLGELFF.

This chain links TRBV19 with TRBJ1-2; 10 bases line up with TRBD1. V trimming: 7 bases; J trimming: 2 bases; junction bases outside the gene matches: 7. CDR1 and CDR2 from the germline V gene are LNHDA and SQIVND (reference sequence). CDR3 length: 15 amino acids. CDR3 nucleotides: TGTGCCAGTACAGGACAGGGGGTCTTAAACTATGGCTACACCTTC. Protein product: CASTGQGVLNYGYTF.

The J gene is TRBJ1-2, the V gene TRBV29-1; TRBD1 might be the D (5 bases). CDR1 and CDR2 (germline): SQVTM, ANQGSEA. This CDR3 spans 13 amino acids. With 6 bases removed from V and 2 bases from J, the gap between germline ends came to 13 bases. DNA for the CDR3: TGCAGCGTGGATCAGGGTCAGAACTATGGCTACACCTTC. Protein product: CSVDQGQNYGYTF.

The CDR3 protein is CAWSRLAQETQYF. Here the CDR3 DNA reads TGTGCCTGGAGCCGTCTAGCTCAAGAGACCCAGTACTTC. The chain employs TRBV30 and TRBJ2-5, with a weak D call TRBD2 (5 bases). This CDR3 has 13 amino acids. Looked up from germline, CDR1 is GTSNPN and CDR2 is SVGIG (reference sequence). Trimming took 3 bases from V and 2 from J, leaving 10 bases between them.

This clone was detected only a few times. The rearrangement uses TRBV7-9 and TRBJ2-7; TRBD2 aligns across 7 bases. Germline V lookup: CDR1 SEHNR, CDR2 FQNEAQ (reference sequence). Trimming cost V 4 bases and J 5 bases; bases outside gene matches: 14. This CDR3 comprises 16 residues. CDR3 loop: CASSYGGDRPGHEQYF. In DNA, the CDR3 is TGTGCCAGCAGCTATGGGGGGGACCGTCCGGGGCACGAGCAGTACTTC. Full variable domain (remainder filled in from reference TRBV7-9 and TRBJ2-7): DTGVSQNPRHKITKRGQNVTFRCDPISEHNRLYWYRQTLGQGPEFLTYFQNEAQLEKSRLLSDRFSAERPKGSFSTLEIQRTEQGDSAMYLCASSYGGDRPGHEQYFGPGTRLTVT.